These 20 T cell receptor beta chains were sequenced from one sample in a study of shared clonotypes between healthy human individuals. Sequencing was performed with immunoSEQ multiplex PCR; in TCRdb, only in-frame clones are kept and a portion is missing. The data contain about 510,000 clones, approximately 85% of them seen just once; the ten biggest clones take up around 13%. The sample comprised PBMCs. The receptors were gathered from a woman aged 40 to 49 in good health. Some clones in this sample may be carry-over from other donors' samples.

The table lists this clone with a count of one. This chain connects TRBV25-1 to TRBJ2-5; TRBD1 aligns across 7 bases. With the DNA end fitting TRBJ2-7 better, the J assignment may be wrong. The germline V gene has CDR1 MGHDK and CDR2 SYGVNS. This CDR3 contains 14 residues. The CDR3: CASSARTGPYEQYF. CDR3 DNA sequence: TGTGCCAGCAGTGCGAGGACAGGCCCCTACGAGCAGTACTTC.

This clone was seen once. CDR3 DNA sequence: TGTGCCAGCTCACCGGGACAGCGCTACGAGCAGTACTTC. This codes for CASSPGQRYEQYF. V usage is TRBV18 and J usage is TRBJ2-7; 7 nucleotides match TRBD1. After removal of 3 bases from V and 3 bases from J, the junction contained 2 bases not matched to a gene. There are 13 residues in the CDR3. The germline V gene has CDR1 KGHSH and CDR2 LQKENI.

In this sample, this clone turned up a few times. V and J are TRBV4-3 and TRBJ1-1; 10 nucleotides agree with TRBD1. This CDR3 has 15 amino acids. J gave up 7 bases and V 4 bases, and 9 bases lay outside the gene matches. Germline loops: CDR1 LGHNA, CDR2 YSLEER. CDR3 nucleotide sequence: TGCGCCAGCAGCCGCAGACAGGGGGCTCGAGGTGAAGCTTTCTTT. It codes for CASSRRQGARGEAFF.

In the case of this clone: Additional DNA sequences in this sample encode the identical CDR3. The V call is TRBV28, the J call TRBJ1-2, with no clear D. Trimming took off 3 bases at V and 0 bases at J, with 2 bases between the two ends. This CDR3 is built from 12 residues. Germline CDR1 is MDHEN and CDR2 is SYDVKM. CDR3 bases: TGTGCCAGCAGTTTGACTAACTATGGCTACACCTTC. Translating gives CASSLTNYGYTF.

CDR3 bases: TGTGCCTGGCGGGAGAACAATGAGCAGTTCTTC. Translation: CAWRENNEQFF. This rearrangement joins TRBV30 to TRBJ2-1; D possibly corresponds to TRBD2 (6 bases). The V end was cut by 5 bases, the J end by 5 bases, with 7 bases between. This CDR3 spans 11 amino acids. In germline, CDR1 is GTSNPN, CDR2 SVGIG (reference sequence).

This chain connects TRBV18 to TRBJ2-5, with D possibly matching TRBD2 (5 bases). Germline values: CDR1 KGHSH, CDR2 LQKENI. V shed 0 bases and J shed 5 bases, with 13 bases lying between them. CDR3 size: 15 residues. The chain's CDR3 is CASSPPGLAAETQYF. CDR3 nucleotides: TGTGCCAGCTCACCACCTGGACTCGCGGCGGAGACCCAGTACTTC.

The rearrangement links TRBV5-4 to TRBJ1-4; D gene uncertain. V lost 4 bases, J lost 5 bases, and 18 bases lay in between. Germline values: CDR1 SGHNT, CDR2 YYREEE (reference sequence). The CDR3 length is 16 residues. The CDR3 DNA reads TGTGCCAGCAGCCATAAGAGTAAGGAGATCAATGAAAAACTGTTTTTT. Protein product: CASSHKSKEINEKLFF.

The V and J genes are TRBV28 and TRBJ1-2; 7 nucleotides agree with TRBD1. Losses at the gene ends were 3 bases for V and 2 bases for J; bases not matched to a gene: 6. Per the germline V gene, CDR1 is MDHEN and CDR2 is SYDVKM. CDR3 length: 15 amino acids. The CDR3 reads CASSFTGVSNYGYTF. In DNA, the CDR3 is TGTGCCAGCAGTTTCACAGGGGTCTCCAACTATGGCTACACCTTC.

This chain uses TRBV28 with TRBJ1-6; D remains unclear. This CDR3 has 13 residues. CDR1 and CDR2 (germline): MDHEN, SYDVKM. Trimming pared 6 bases from V and 7 bases from J, leaving 10 bases between. The CDR3 sequence: CASRNDPNSPLHF. CDR3 in DNA: TGTGCCAGCAGAAATGACCCGAATTCACCCCTCCACTTT.

V is TRBV10-3 and J is TRBJ1-2; D might be TRBD1 (5 bases). The ends were cut back, 10 bases at V and 3 bases at J, with 15 bases in the middle. Germline CDR1 is ENHRY and CDR2 is SYGVKD. There are 13 residues in the CDR3. The CDR3 is CASTRDTDYGYTF. The DNA for the CDR3 is TGTGCCAGTACCAGGGATACTGACTATGGCTACACCTTC.

The chain couples TRBV6-4 to TRBJ1-5, with a weak D call TRBD1 (6 bases). This CDR3 is 15 amino acids long. Trimming cost V 6 bases and J 4 bases, with 16 bases left between them. Germline V gene lookup returns CDR1 MRHNA and CDR2 SNTAGT. Here the CDR3 DNA reads TGTGCCAGCAGCGAAGCAGCCGGGACAAATCAGCCCCAGCATTTT. Residues: CASSEAAGTNQPQHF.

The chain has TRBV4-1 and TRBJ1-2; D call uncertain. The CDR3 loop spans 13 amino acids. The V end was cut by 8 bases, the J end by 6 bases, with 16 bases between. Germline V gives CDR1 MGHRA, CDR2 YSYEKL. Written as DNA, the CDR3 is TGCGCCAGCGCCCCCTATGGAAGCCATGGCTACACCTTC. Its protein is CASAPYGSHGYTF.

This chain links TRBV5-1 with TRBJ2-1; 7 bases match TRBD1. Germline CDR1 and CDR2: SGHRS and YFSETQ. This CDR3 spans 14 amino acids. The V segment lost 5 bases and the J segment 4 bases; nucleotides outside the gene matches: 6. As DNA, the CDR3 is TGCGCCAGCAGAACAGGGGTCGAATACAATGAGCAGTTCTTC. Translation gives CASRTGVEYNEQFF. The variable domain in full, completed from reference TRBV5-1 and TRBJ2-1, reads KAGVTQTPRYLIKTRGQQVTLSCSPISGHRSVSWYQQTPGQGLQFLFEYFSETQRNKGNFPGRFSGRQFSNSRSEMNVSTLELGDSALYLCASRTGVEYNEQFFGPGTRLTVL.

V and J are TRBV15 and TRBJ1-4; 7 nucleotides match TRBD1. The CDR3 is 14 amino acids. Trimming removed 1 base from V and 10 bases from J; junction bases left unmatched: 6. Germline CDR1 reads LNHNV; CDR2 reads YYDKDF (reference sequence). CDR3 loop: CATSRGGQHAKLFF. CDR3 nucleotides: TGTGCCACCAGCAGAGGGGGACAGCACGCAAAACTGTTTTTT.

The chain links TRBV10-3 to TRBJ2-3; D not certain. V lost 10 bases, J lost 1 base, and 9 bases lay in between. The germline CDR1 and CDR2 sequences are ENHRY and SYGVKD. The CDR3 runs 12 residues. The CDR3 protein is CATRGGTDTQYF. The CDR3 bases are TGTGCCACTAGAGGCGGCACAGATACGCAGTATTTT.

J is TRBJ2-1 and V is TRBV28; 8 nucleotides match TRBD2. CDR1 MDHEN and CDR2 SYDVKM come from the germline V gene. This CDR3 is 15 amino acids long. J gave up 6 bases and V 2 bases, and 6 bases lay outside the gene matches. In DNA form, the CDR3 reads TGTGCCAGCAGTTTAGACGGGAGGGCCTTCAATGAGCAGTTCTTC. Protein: CASSLDGRAFNEQFF.

The chain is built from TRBV10-3 and TRBJ1-5, with D possibly being TRBD1 (6 bases). The CDR3 has 16 amino acids. Trimming pared 6 bases from V and 11 bases from J, leaving 26 bases between. Germline V lookup: CDR1 ENHRY, CDR2 SYGVKD. The CDR3 spells CAISASGGDLGGSQHF. The CDR3 DNA reads TGTGCCATCAGCGCCTCGGGGGGCGACCTCGGGGGGTCCCAGCATTTT.

Comments on this clone: Distinct nucleotide sequences in the sample also encode this CDR3. As DNA, the CDR3 is TGTGCCAGCAGAAGGGAGGACTATGGCTACACCTTC. Protein sequence: CASRREDYGYTF. The chain has TRBV27 and TRBJ1-2; D gene uncertain. Germline CDR1 and CDR2: MNHEY and SMNVEV (reference sequence). There are 12 residues in the CDR3. The V and J ends lost 6 bases and 3 bases respectively, with 8 bases between them.

The chain employs TRBV5-1 and TRBJ2-2; D is uncertain. This CDR3 comprises 15 residues. The V end was cut by 3 bases, the J end by 2 bases, with 11 bases between. Germline CDR1 and CDR2: SGHRS and YFSETQ. The CDR3 loop is CASSSEGPNTGELFF. The CDR3 DNA reads as TGCGCCAGCAGCTCTGAAGGCCCCAACACCGGGGAGCTGTTTTTT.

The J gene is TRBJ1-2, the V gene TRBV18; 11 bases are shared with TRBD1. With 4 bases clipped from V and 5 bases from J, the junction kept 15 bases outside the gene matches. The germline gives CDR1 KGHSH, CDR2 LQKENI. The CDR3 loop spans 18 amino acids. CDR3 loop: CASSHTGTGGLKMYGYTF. DNA of the CDR3: TGTGCCAGCTCACACACGGGGACAGGGGGACTAAAGATGTATGGCTACACCTTC.